A single TCR beta chain is shown here with its context. Its antigen target is currently unknown. Within one base of it there is no much larger clone, and no base qualities were kept. The trial excluded patients who had a history of autoimmune disease or who were on systemic immunosuppression. Peripheral blood for TCR sequencing was drawn from every dose cohort at baseline, at cycle 4 day 1 and at cycle 7 day 1. Samples came from an open-label, multicenter, first-in-human phase I dose-escalation trial of ivuxolimab. The trial enrolled adults with locally advanced or metastatic head and neck squamous cell, hepatocellular, melanoma or renal cell carcinoma. CD4+ and CD8+ T cells were sorted separately from peripheral blood before TCR sequencing. The CDR3, cysteine through phenylalanine, is 18 amino acids long. Only the CDR3 DNA is retained, 54 bases long and in frame from the first base. V loses 3 bases at its end and J loses 5 bases; junction bases beyond the gene matches: 13. CDR1 is given as MGHRA and CDR2 as YSYEKL, both from the germline V gene.

For sequencing of the TCRbeta CDR3 region, genomic DNA was extracted from the sorted cells. The immunoSEQ Assay was used for sequencing of TCRbeta CDR3 regions. In its TCRdb copy, this immuneACCESS table keeps in-frame sequences only and misses some clones. Where compared with another copy, unresolved V genes explain less than half of these, and the others have no known cause. The sample profile shows tens of thousands of clones; around 81% of them were found once. Roughly 2% of the sample is held by the ten biggest clonotypes. This specimen belongs to a study of OX40 agonist ivuxolimab in advanced cancers. In terms of the full investigation: Ivuxolimab was an agonistic, fully human IgG2 monoclonal antibody directed against OX40 (CD134), a costimulatory receptor. Intravenous ivuxolimab was administered to patients every 2 weeks at six dose levels: 0.01, 0.1, 0.3, 1.5, 3 and 10 mg/kg. Of the approximately 50 dose-escalation patients, hepatocellular carcinoma was present in around 20, melanoma in around 15, renal cell carcinoma in 9 and head and neck cancer in 9. A male proportion of 82.7% and a mean age of 60 years, ranging from 23 to 79, were recorded for the dose-escalation cohort. Patients were allowed to have had prior anti-PD-1, anti-PD-L1 or anti-CTLA-4 therapy, and 40% of the dose-escalation patients had been treated with checkpoint inhibitors. Partial responses occurred in three dose-escalation patients, of whom one had hepatocellular carcinoma and two had cutaneous melanoma. Peripheral TCRbeta sequencing aimed to test whether ivuxolimab altered TCR sequence diversity and caused clonal T-cell expansion. The monotherapy dose-escalation portion (N = 52 patients) of the phase I ivuxolimab trial is reported in the paper.

The paper as a whole reports these results and caveats: At doses of 0.1 to 3.0 mg/kg, clonal expansion of both CD4+ and CD8+ T cells in blood was seen between baseline and week 6. In the 0.1-3.0 mg/kg groups, partial responders were among the patients with the lowest normalized peripheral clonal expansion, particularly in CD8+ T cells. Low levels of normalized T-cell clonal expansion were also shown by some nonresponding patients. After ivuxolimab, expanded clones were on average more numerous among CD8+ T cells than among CD4+ T cells. The antigen specificity of the clonally expanded peripheral T cells was not determined.

This sequence was found in an adult with an advanced solid tumor such as melanoma, head and neck, liver or kidney cancer. The receptor chain draws on TRBV4-1 and TRBJ2-1; the junction holds 10 bases that match TRBD1. This specimen consisted of CD4+ or CD8+ T cells sorted from blood, obtained in a trial of the OX40 agonist ivuxolimab. The CDR3 sequence is CASSHHRSGTGVNNEQFF. Here is the DNA: TGCGCCAGCAGCCACCACCGATCCGGGACAGGGGTTAACAATGAGCAGTTCTTC.